The sequence of this T cell receptor beta chain was determined in a study of beta chain features in type 1 diabetes. Broader study findings: Since sequencing was performed on cDNA, cells with high TCR expression could be over-represented. Insertions were fewer and deletions more numerous at VDJ junctions in type 1 diabetes patients.

The sequenced template was cDNA made from the entire isolated RNA. Produced via immunoSEQ multiplex PCR; TCRdb's table is partial and in-frame only. Among hundreds of thousands of clones listed, around 8% were seen once. Staining for CD45RO/CCR7/CD25/CD127/CD95/CD27 allowed sorting of CD4+ naive, central memory, regulatory and stem cell-like memory cells. Purity exceeding 98% was reached by all sorted populations. With 1 base removed from V and 5 bases from J, the gap between germline ends came to 5 bases. The CDR3 has 13 amino acids. The germline V gene has CDR1 MGHDK and CDR2 SYGVNS. This clone was observed a handful of times. Its antigen is still unknown.

This clonotype originated in a woman aged 18-29 years in good health. J is TRBJ2-2 and V is TRBV25-1; no reliable D call. Specimen: central memory CD4+ T cells from blood. The CDR3 DNA is TGTGCCAGCAGTGAATTTCAGACCGGGGAGCTGTTTTTT. The encoded protein is CASSEFQTGELFF.